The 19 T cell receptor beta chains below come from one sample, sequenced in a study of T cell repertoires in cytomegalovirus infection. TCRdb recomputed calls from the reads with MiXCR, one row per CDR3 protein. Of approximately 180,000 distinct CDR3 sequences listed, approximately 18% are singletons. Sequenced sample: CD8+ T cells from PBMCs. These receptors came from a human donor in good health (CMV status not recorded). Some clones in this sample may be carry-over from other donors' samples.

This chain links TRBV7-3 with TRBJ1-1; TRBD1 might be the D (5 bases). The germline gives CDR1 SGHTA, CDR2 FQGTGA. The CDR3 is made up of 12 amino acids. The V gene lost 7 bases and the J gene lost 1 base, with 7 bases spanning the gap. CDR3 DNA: TGTGCCAGCAAGGGGACGAACACTGAAGCTTTCTTT. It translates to CASKGTNTEAFF.

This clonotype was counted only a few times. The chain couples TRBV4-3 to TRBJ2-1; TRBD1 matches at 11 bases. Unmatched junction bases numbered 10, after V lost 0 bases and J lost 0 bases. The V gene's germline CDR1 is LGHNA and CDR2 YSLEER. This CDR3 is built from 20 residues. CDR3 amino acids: CASSQDHRDRGLLSYNEQFF. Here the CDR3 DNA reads TGCGCCAGCAGCCAAGATCATCGGGACAGGGGGTTACTCTCCTACAATGAGCAGTTCTTC.

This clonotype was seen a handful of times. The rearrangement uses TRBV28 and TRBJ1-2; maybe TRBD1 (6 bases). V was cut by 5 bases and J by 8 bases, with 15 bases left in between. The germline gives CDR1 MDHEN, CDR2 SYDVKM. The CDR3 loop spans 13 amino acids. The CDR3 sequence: CASSPQGGLGYTF. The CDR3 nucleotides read TGTGCCAGCAGTCCACAGGGCGGGTTAGGCTACACCTTC.

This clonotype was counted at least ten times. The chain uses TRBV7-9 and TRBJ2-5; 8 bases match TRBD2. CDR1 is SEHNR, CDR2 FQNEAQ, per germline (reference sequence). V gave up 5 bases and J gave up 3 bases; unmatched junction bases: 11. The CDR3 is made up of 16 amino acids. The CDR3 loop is CASSTKDLLAEETQYF. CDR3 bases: TGTGCCAGCAGCACAAAAGACCTACTAGCGGAAGAGACCCAGTACTTC.

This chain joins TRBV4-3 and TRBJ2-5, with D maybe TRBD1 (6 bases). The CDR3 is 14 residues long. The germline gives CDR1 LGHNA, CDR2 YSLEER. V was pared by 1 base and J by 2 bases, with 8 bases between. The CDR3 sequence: CASSQVGAQETQYF. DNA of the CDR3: TGCGCCAGCAGCCAAGTGGGGGCACAAGAGACCCAGTACTTC.

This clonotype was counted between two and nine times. CDR3 DNA: TGTGCCAGCAGTTACCCGCCGGGGAGGAGCACAGATACGCAGTATTTT. Translation gives CASSYPPGRSTDTQYF. The chain joins TRBV6-2 or TRBV6-3 to TRBJ2-3; TRBD2 is a possible D gene (6 bases). Germline-derived CDR1 and CDR2 are MNHEY and SVGEGT. Trimming left V 2 bases short and J 0 bases short, with 12 bases between. The length of the CDR3 is 16 residues.

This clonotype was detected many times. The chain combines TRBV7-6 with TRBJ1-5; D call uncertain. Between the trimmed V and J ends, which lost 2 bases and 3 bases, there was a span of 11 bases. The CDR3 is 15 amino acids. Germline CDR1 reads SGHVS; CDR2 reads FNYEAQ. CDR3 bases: TGTGCCAGCAGCTTATCTAGGGAACTCAATCAGCCCCAGCATTTT. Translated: CASSLSRELNQPQHF. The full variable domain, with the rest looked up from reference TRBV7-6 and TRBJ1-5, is GAGVSQSPRYKVTKRGQDVALRCDPISGHVSLYWYRQALGQGPEFLTYFNYEAQQDKSGLPNDRFSAERPEGSISTLTIQRTEQRDSAMYRCASSLSRELNQPQHFGDGTRLSIL.

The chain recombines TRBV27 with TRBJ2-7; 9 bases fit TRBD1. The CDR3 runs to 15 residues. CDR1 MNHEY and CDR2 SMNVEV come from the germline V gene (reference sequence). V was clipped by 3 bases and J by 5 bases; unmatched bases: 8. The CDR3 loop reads CASSLAGTGLDEQYF. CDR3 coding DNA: TGTGCCAGCAGTTTGGCCGGGACAGGGCTCGACGAGCAGTACTTC.

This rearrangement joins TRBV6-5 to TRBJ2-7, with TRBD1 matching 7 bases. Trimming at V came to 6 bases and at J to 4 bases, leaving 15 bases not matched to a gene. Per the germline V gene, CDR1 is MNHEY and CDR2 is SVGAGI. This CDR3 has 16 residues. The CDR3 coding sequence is TGTGCCAGCAGAATCAAATACAGGGGAACAGGATACGAGCAGTACTTC. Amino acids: CASRIKYRGTGYEQYF.

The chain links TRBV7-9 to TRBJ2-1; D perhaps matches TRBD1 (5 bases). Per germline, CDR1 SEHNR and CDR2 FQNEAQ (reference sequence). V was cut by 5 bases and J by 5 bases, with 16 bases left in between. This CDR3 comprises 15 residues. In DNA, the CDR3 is TGTGCCAGCAGCCCCCCTACAGGAACCAACAATGAGCAGTTCTTC. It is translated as CASSPPTGTNNEQFF. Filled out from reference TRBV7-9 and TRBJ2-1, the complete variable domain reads DTGVSQNPRHKITKRGQNVTFRCDPISEHNRLYWYRQTLGQGPEFLTYFQNEAQLEKSRLLSDRFSAERPKGSFSTLEIQRTEQGDSAMYLCASSPPTGTNNEQFFGPGTRLTVL.

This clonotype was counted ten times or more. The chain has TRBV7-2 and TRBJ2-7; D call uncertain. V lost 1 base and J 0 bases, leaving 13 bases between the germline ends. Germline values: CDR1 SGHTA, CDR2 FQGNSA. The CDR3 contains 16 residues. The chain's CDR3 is CASSLEVGRSSYEQYF. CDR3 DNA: TGTGCCAGCAGCTTAGAAGTCGGCCGTAGCTCCTACGAGCAGTACTTC.

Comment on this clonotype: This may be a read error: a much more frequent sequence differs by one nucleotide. CDR3 nucleotides: TGTGCCCGCAGCTTAGGAATGAGGGGGCTCGGCACAGATACGCAGTATTTT. Encoded protein: CARSLGMRGLGTDTQYF. The chain links TRBV7-2 to TRBJ2-3, with TRBD1 identical over 7 bases. The CDR3 runs to 17 residues. Per the germline V gene, CDR1 is SGHTA and CDR2 is FQGNSA.

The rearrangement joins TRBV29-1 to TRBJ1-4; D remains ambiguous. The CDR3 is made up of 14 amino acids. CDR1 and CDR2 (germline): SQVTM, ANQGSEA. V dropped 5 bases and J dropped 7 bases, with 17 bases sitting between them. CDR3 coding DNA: TGCAGCGTTAAGTTCGTCAGCAGCGGTGAAAAACTGTTTTTT. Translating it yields CSVKFVSSGEKLFF.

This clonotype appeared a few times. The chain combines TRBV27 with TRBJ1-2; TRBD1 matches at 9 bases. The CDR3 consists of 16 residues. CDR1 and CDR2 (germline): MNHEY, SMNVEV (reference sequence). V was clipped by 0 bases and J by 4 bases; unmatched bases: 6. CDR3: CASSLSSGDRVYGYTF. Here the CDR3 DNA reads TGTGCCAGCAGTTTATCGAGCGGGGACAGGGTCTATGGCTACACCTTC.

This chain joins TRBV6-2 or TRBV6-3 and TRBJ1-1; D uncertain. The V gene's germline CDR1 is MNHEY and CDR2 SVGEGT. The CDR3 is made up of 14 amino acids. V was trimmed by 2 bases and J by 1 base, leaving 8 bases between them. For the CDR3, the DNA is TGTGCCAGCAGTTACGGACTAAGGAACACTGAAGCTTTCTTT. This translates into CASSYGLRNTEAFF.

The CDR3 sequence: CASSPDRNQPQHF. The CDR3 DNA reads as TGTGCCAGCAGCCCGGACAGAAATCAGCCCCAGCATTTT. The J gene is TRBJ1-5, the V gene TRBV7-4, with D perhaps TRBD1 (6 bases). The CDR3 has 13 residues. Trimming removed 5 bases at V and 4 bases at J, with 9 bases between. The V gene's germline CDR1 is SGHVT and CDR2 SQSDAQ.

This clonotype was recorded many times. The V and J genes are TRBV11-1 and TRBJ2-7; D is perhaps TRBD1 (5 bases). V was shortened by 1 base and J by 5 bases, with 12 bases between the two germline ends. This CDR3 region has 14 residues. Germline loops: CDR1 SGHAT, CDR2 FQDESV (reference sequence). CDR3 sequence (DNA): TGTGCCAGCAGCTTAGGTTGGGGCAGCCACGAGCAGTACTTC. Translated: CASSLGWGSHEQYF.

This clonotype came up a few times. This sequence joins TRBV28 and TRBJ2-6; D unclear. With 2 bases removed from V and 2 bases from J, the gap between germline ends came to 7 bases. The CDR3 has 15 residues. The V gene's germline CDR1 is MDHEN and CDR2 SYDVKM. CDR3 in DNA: TGTGCCAGCAGTTTACGGCCAGCTGGGGCCAACGTCCTGACTTTC. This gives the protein CASSLRPAGANVLTF.

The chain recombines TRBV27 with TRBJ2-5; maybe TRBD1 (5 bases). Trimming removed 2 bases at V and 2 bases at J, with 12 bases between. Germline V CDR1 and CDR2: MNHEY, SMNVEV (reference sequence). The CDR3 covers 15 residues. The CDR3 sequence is CASSLRGPRQETQYF. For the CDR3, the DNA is TGTGCCAGCAGTTTAAGGGGTCCCCGGCAAGAGACCCAGTACTTC.